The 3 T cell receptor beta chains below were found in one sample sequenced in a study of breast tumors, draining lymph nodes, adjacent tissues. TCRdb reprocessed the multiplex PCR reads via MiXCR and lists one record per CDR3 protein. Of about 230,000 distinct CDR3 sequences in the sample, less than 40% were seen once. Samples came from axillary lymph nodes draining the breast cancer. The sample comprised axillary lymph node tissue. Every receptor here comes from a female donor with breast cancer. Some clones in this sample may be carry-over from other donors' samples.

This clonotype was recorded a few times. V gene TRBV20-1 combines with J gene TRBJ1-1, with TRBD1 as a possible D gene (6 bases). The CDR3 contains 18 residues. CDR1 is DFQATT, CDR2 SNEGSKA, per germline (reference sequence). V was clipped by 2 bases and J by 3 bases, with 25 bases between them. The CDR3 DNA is TGCAGTGCTAGACCCCTAGTGGGGGGCTCCCTAAGGGACACTGAAGCTTTCTTT. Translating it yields CSARPLVGGSLRDTEAFF.

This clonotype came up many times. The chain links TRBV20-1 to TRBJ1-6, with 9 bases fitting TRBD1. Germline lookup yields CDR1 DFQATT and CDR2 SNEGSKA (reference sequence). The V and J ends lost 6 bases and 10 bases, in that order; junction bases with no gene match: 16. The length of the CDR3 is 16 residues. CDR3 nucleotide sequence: TGCAGTGCGATTTCCGGGACAGGGACGCCTTGGTCACCCCTCCACTTT. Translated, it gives CSAISGTGTPWSPLHF.

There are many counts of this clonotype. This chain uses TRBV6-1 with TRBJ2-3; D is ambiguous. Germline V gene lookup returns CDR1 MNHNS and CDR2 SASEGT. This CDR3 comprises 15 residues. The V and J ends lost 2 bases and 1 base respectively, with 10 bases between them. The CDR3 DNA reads TGTGCCAGCAGTGAAAACGTCATAGGCACAGATACGCAGTATTTT. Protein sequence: CASSENVIGTDTQYF.